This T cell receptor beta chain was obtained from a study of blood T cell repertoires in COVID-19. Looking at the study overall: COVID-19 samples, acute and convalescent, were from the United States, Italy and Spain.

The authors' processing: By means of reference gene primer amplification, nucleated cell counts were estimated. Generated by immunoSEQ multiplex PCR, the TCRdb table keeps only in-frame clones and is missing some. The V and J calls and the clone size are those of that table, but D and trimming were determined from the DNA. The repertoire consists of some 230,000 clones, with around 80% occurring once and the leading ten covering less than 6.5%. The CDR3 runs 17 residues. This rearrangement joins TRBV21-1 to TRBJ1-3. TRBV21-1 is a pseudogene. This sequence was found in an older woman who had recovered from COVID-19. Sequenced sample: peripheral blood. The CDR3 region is CASSKGRNYPSGNTIYF. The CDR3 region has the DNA TGTGCCAGCAGCAAAGGAAGGAACTATCCCTCTGGAAACACCATATATTTT.